A selection of T cell receptor beta chains follows, all from one sample in a study of beta chain features in type 1 diabetes. Only in-frame clones appear in the TCRdb table, and some are missing; sequencing was by immunoSEQ multiplex PCR. Of about 24,000 clones in the sample, over 60% are singletons; the top ten hold approximately 2.1%. Material: Tregs from blood. The receptor set was obtained from a woman in her thirties or forties in good health. CDR3s include the opening cysteine and the closing phenylalanine or tryptophan. The D gene is left open where the match is weak. A clone size is listed for some rows: how often the clone was seen (once, few, many), or a class if it is expanded.

d_gene: .; v_gene: TRBV20-1; len: 11; abundance: .; j_gene: TRBJ1-2; CDR3nt: TGCAGTGCTAGAGACCCCGCCAGGGTAACCTTC; CDR3aa: CSARDPARVTF
d_gene: .; v_gene: TRBV6-1; len: 14; abundance: .; j_gene: TRBJ2-3; CDR3nt: TGTGCCAGCAGTGGACGGGGACACACAGATACGCAGTATTTT; CDR3aa: CASSGRGHTDTQYF
d_gene: TRBD2; v_gene: TRBV4-3; len: 16; abundance: .; j_gene: TRBJ2-3; CDR3nt: TGCGCCAGCAGCCCCGGGGGGGCCATAGTGAGAGATACGCAGTATTTT; CDR3aa: CASSPGGAIVRDTQYF
d_gene: .; v_gene: TRBV2; len: 15; abundance: .; j_gene: TRBJ2-7; CDR3nt: TGTGCCAGCAGTCTCCAAAGATGGTTGCGCTACGAGCAGTACTTC; CDR3aa: CASSLQRWLRYEQYF
d_gene: .; v_gene: TRBV27; len: 13; abundance: few; j_gene: TRBJ2-7; CDR3nt: TGTGCCAGCAGTTTAAGACAGTCTTACGAGCAGTACTTC; CDR3aa: CASSLRQSYEQYF
d_gene: TRBD2; v_gene: TRBV6-1; len: 16; abundance: .; j_gene: TRBJ2-7; CDR3nt: TGTGCCAGCAGTGAAGGACTAGCGGGGAACTACTACGAGCAGTACTTC; CDR3aa: CASSEGLAGNYYEQYF
d_gene: TRBD1; v_gene: TRBV29-1; len: 15; abundance: few; j_gene: TRBJ1-4; CDR3nt: TGCAGCGTCACCGGGACAGGGAGCACTAATGAAAAACTGTTTTTT; CDR3aa: CSVTGTGSTNEKLFF
d_gene: TRBD1; v_gene: TRBV18; len: 18; abundance: .; j_gene: TRBJ1-5; CDR3nt: TGTGCCAGCTCACTCCTTCCGCCCGGGACAGAGAACAATCAGCCCCAGCATTTT; CDR3aa: CASSLLPPGTENNQPQHF
d_gene: TRBD1; v_gene: TRBV19; len: 13; abundance: few; j_gene: TRBJ1-5; CDR3nt: TGTGCCACCTCCAACAGGGGAGGCCAGCCCCAGCATTTT; CDR3aa: CATSNRGGQPQHF
d_gene: .; v_gene: TRBV7-7; len: 16; abundance: .; j_gene: TRBJ1-2; CDR3nt: TGTGCCAGCAGCTTCGACAGGAAAAACTCAGACTATGGCTACACCTTC; CDR3aa: CASSFDRKNSDYGYTF
d_gene: .; v_gene: TRBV27; len: 16; abundance: once; j_gene: TRBJ1-1; CDR3nt: TGTGCCAGCAGGCCCCTAGGTACCACAGGGTCGACTGAAGCTTTCTTT; CDR3aa: CASRPLGTTGSTEAFF
d_gene: TRBD1; v_gene: TRBV4-2; len: 14; abundance: .; j_gene: TRBJ2-2; CDR3nt: TGTGCCAGCAGCCGAGGACAGGGTGCGAGGGAGCTGTTTTTT; CDR3aa: CASSRGQGARELFF
d_gene: TRBD1; v_gene: TRBV7-8; len: 16; abundance: .; j_gene: TRBJ2-2; CDR3nt: TGTGCCAGCAGCCTCCTAGGACAGGGGGCTAACGGGGAGCTGTTTTTT; CDR3aa: CASSLLGQGANGELFF
d_gene: .; v_gene: TRBV6-1; len: 14; abundance: .; j_gene: TRBJ1-1; CDR3nt: TGTGCCAGCAGTGAACAGGGCGGGAACACTGAAGCTTTCTTT; CDR3aa: CASSEQGGNTEAFF
d_gene: .; v_gene: TRBV11-2; len: 14; abundance: .; j_gene: TRBJ2-7; CDR3nt: TGTGCCAGCAGCTCCCCCGACAGTTCCTACGAGCAGTACTTC; CDR3aa: CASSSPDSSYEQYF
d_gene: TRBD1; v_gene: TRBV5-4; len: 17; abundance: .; j_gene: TRBJ2-2; CDR3nt: TGTGCCAGCAGCTTGGGTCTAGGGACAGGGGGCCCCGGGGAGCTGTTTTTT; CDR3aa: CASSLGLGTGGPGELFF
d_gene: .; v_gene: TRBV7-6; len: 16; abundance: .; j_gene: TRBJ2-7; CDR3nt: TGTGCCAGATACCTGAGACTATCGGAGAAAGGCTACGAGCAGTACTTC; CDR3aa: CARYLRLSEKGYEQYF
d_gene: .; v_gene: TRBV5-1; len: 16; abundance: .; j_gene: TRBJ2-3; CDR3nt: TGCGCCAGCAGCAAAGGGACTTACGAGGGCACAGATACGCAGTATTTT; CDR3aa: CASSKGTYEGTDTQYF
d_gene: TRBD1; v_gene: TRBV19; len: 16; abundance: .; j_gene: TRBJ1-5; CDR3nt: TGTGCCAGTAGTCCCTTGACAGGGGCGAGCAATCAGCCCCAGCATTTT; CDR3aa: CASSPLTGASNQPQHF
d_gene: .; v_gene: TRBV27; len: 12; abundance: .; j_gene: TRBJ2-7; CDR3nt: TGTGCCAGTAAGGGGATTTCCTACGAGCAGTACTTC; CDR3aa: CASKGISYEQYF
d_gene: TRBD2; v_gene: TRBV2; len: 18; abundance: once; j_gene: TRBJ2-3; CDR3nt: TGTGCCAGCAGTGATCGGCTAGCGGGGGGACTACCCACAGATACGCAGTATTTT; CDR3aa: CASSDRLAGGLPTDTQYF
d_gene: .; v_gene: TRBV5-1; len: 14; abundance: .; j_gene: TRBJ2-3; CDR3nt: TGCGCCAGCAGCTTAAGCGCACCGGCGGATACGCAGTATTTT; CDR3aa: CASSLSAPADTQYF
d_gene: .; v_gene: TRBV6-5; len: 14; abundance: .; j_gene: TRBJ1-6; CDR3nt: TGTGCCAGCAGTTACTCAGGAGTTAATTCACCCCTCCACTTT; CDR3aa: CASSYSGVNSPLHF
d_gene: TRBD1; v_gene: TRBV9; len: 16; abundance: .; j_gene: TRBJ1-4; CDR3nt: TGTGCCAGCAGCGTGGCGACAGGGGCAACTAATGAAAAACTGTTTTTT; CDR3aa: CASSVATGATNEKLFF
d_gene: TRBD2; v_gene: TRBV7-2; len: 15; abundance: few; j_gene: TRBJ2-2; CDR3nt: TGTGCCAGCACCCTCGGGACTAGTGGTTCCGGGGAGCTGTTTTTT; CDR3aa: CASTLGTSGSGELFF
d_gene: .; v_gene: TRBV4-3; len: 17; abundance: once; j_gene: TRBJ1-2; CDR3nt: TGCGCCAGCAGCCAAGATGGGTCCCGGACGGCGGGTTATGGCTACACCTTC; CDR3aa: CASSQDGSRTAGYGYTF
d_gene: .; v_gene: TRBV5-4; len: 18; abundance: .; j_gene: TRBJ2-7; CDR3nt: TGTGCCAGCAGCTTGGGGCGGACCGGACTTGGGAGCTCCTACGAGCAGTACTTC; CDR3aa: CASSLGRTGLGSSYEQYF
d_gene: TRBD1; v_gene: TRBV28; len: 16; abundance: .; j_gene: TRBJ1-2; CDR3nt: TGTGCCAGCCTCATCCCCCGAGGACAGGGGCTCTATGGCTACACCTTC; CDR3aa: CASLIPRGQGLYGYTF
d_gene: TRBD1; v_gene: TRBV11-2; len: 13; abundance: few; j_gene: TRBJ2-5; CDR3nt: TGTGCCAGCAGCTCGGGACAGGGCGGGACCCAGTACTTC; CDR3aa: CASSSGQGGTQYF
d_gene: TRBD1; v_gene: TRBV13; len: 14; abundance: medium-sized; j_gene: TRBJ1-6; CDR3nt: TGTGCCAGCAGCTTTCGACAGGGGAATTCACCCCTCCACTTT; CDR3aa: CASSFRQGNSPLHF
d_gene: .; v_gene: TRBV29-1; len: 14; abundance: .; j_gene: TRBJ2-1; CDR3nt: TGCAGCGTTGTATTACAGACGTCCTACAATGAGCAGTTCTTC; CDR3aa: CSVVLQTSYNEQFF
d_gene: .; v_gene: TRBV2; len: 15; abundance: .; j_gene: TRBJ1-4; CDR3nt: TGTGCCAGCAAGAGAGCGTTGAGCGTTAATGAAAAACTGTTTTTT; CDR3aa: CASKRALSVNEKLFF
d_gene: .; v_gene: TRBV6-6; len: 13; abundance: .; j_gene: TRBJ2-4; CDR3nt: TGTGCCAGCAGCCCCCCAGGTTTTGGCATTCAGTACTTC; CDR3aa: CASSPPGFGIQYF
d_gene: .; v_gene: TRBV2; len: 12; abundance: .; j_gene: TRBJ2-2; CDR3nt: TGTGCCAGCAGTGTGGCGGCCGGGGAGCTGTTTTTT; CDR3aa: CASSVAAGELFF
d_gene: .; v_gene: TRBV6-1; len: 15; abundance: .; j_gene: TRBJ2-2; CDR3nt: TGTGCCAGCAGGGAGGCAGCCGCGAACACCGGGGAGCTGTTTTTT; CDR3aa: CASREAAANTGELFF
d_gene: .; v_gene: TRBV27; len: 15; abundance: .; j_gene: TRBJ2-7; CDR3nt: TGTGCCAGCAGAACCGCAGGGGGGATGGCCTACGAGCAGTACTTC; CDR3aa: CASRTAGGMAYEQYF
d_gene: TRBD2; v_gene: TRBV7-9; len: 16; abundance: .; j_gene: TRBJ2-3; CDR3nt: TGTGCCAGCAGCTTCCCCGTTAGCGGGGGACCAGATACGCAGTATTTT; CDR3aa: CASSFPVSGGPDTQYF
d_gene: TRBD2; v_gene: TRBV5-1; len: 15; abundance: .; j_gene: TRBJ2-1; CDR3nt: TGCGCCAGCAGCTTGGGGGACTATGGTATCAATGAGCAGTTCTTC; CDR3aa: CASSLGDYGINEQFF
d_gene: .; v_gene: TRBV5-1; len: 15; abundance: .; j_gene: TRBJ1-1; CDR3nt: TGCGCCAGCAGCTTGGTACAGGGCATGGGCGCTGAAGCTTTCTTT; CDR3aa: CASSLVQGMGAEAFF
d_gene: .; v_gene: TRBV10-2; len: 14; abundance: .; j_gene: TRBJ2-4; CDR3nt: TGCGCCAGCAAATCGACTAGTGCCAAAAACATTCAGTACTTC; CDR3aa: CASKSTSAKNIQYF
d_gene: .; v_gene: TRBV6-1; len: 20; abundance: .; j_gene: TRBJ2-4; CDR3nt: TGTGCCAGCAGTGAAGCCATTGGGGCCCGGCTAACGCTAGCCAAAAACATTCAGTACTTC; CDR3aa: CASSEAIGARLTLAKNIQYF
d_gene: TRBD1; v_gene: TRBV2; len: 14; abundance: .; j_gene: TRBJ1-1; CDR3nt: TGTGCCAGCACGTGGAGTCCAGGGGGCACTGAAGCTTTCTTT; CDR3aa: CASTWSPGGTEAFF
d_gene: TRBD1; v_gene: TRBV19; len: 13; abundance: medium-sized; j_gene: TRBJ2-7; CDR3nt: TGTGCCACAGCCGACGACAGGGATTACGAGCAGTACTTC; CDR3aa: CATADDRDYEQYF
d_gene: TRBD1; v_gene: TRBV7-2; len: 13; abundance: .; j_gene: TRBJ1-2; CDR3nt: TGTGCCAGCAACGCAGGGGGCGACTATGGCTACACCTTC; CDR3aa: CASNAGGDYGYTF
d_gene: .; v_gene: TRBV19; len: 15; abundance: .; j_gene: TRBJ2-1; CDR3nt: TGTGCCAGTAGTATAGTTGGAGGGGTCTACAATGAGCAGTTCTTC; CDR3aa: CASSIVGGVYNEQFF
d_gene: TRBD1; v_gene: TRBV6-5; len: 15; abundance: few; j_gene: TRBJ1-2; CDR3nt: TGTGCCAGCAGTCGAAAAAGCAGGGGGACCTATGGCTACACCTTC; CDR3aa: CASSRKSRGTYGYTF
d_gene: .; v_gene: TRBV7-2; len: 13; abundance: .; j_gene: TRBJ1-5; CDR3nt: TGTGCCAGCAGCCGCCGGTCCAATCAGCCCCAGCATTTT; CDR3aa: CASSRRSNQPQHF
d_gene: TRBD1; v_gene: TRBV11-3; len: 13; abundance: .; j_gene: TRBJ2-3; CDR3nt: TGTGCCAGCAGTTCGACAGGGAGAGATACGCAGTATTTT; CDR3aa: CASSSTGRDTQYF
d_gene: TRBD2; v_gene: TRBV5-1; len: 15; abundance: few; j_gene: TRBJ2-7; CDR3nt: TGCGCCAGCAGCTACGATCCCGCGGGGGGAAGTAAGCAGTACTTC; CDR3aa: CASSYDPAGGSKQYF
d_gene: .; v_gene: TRBV7-8; len: 15; abundance: few; j_gene: TRBJ2-1; CDR3nt: TGTGCCAGCAGCGGAGGGTCCTTCTCCTACAATGAGCAGTTCTTC; CDR3aa: CASSGGSFSYNEQFF
d_gene: .; v_gene: TRBV14; len: 19; abundance: once; j_gene: TRBJ2-7; CDR3nt: TGTGCCAGCAGCCAAGCCAACCGAGGTGAGGCAGCAACAACCTACGAGCAGTACTTC; CDR3aa: CASSQANRGEAATTYEQYF
d_gene: .; v_gene: TRBV6-5; len: 14; abundance: once; j_gene: TRBJ1-1; CDR3nt: TGTGCCAGCAGTCGGGACAACAGGCAGGGTGAAGCTTTCTTT; CDR3aa: CASSRDNRQGEAFF
d_gene: TRBD1; v_gene: TRBV18; len: 16; abundance: .; j_gene: TRBJ1-1; CDR3nt: TGTGCCAGCTCAAGACAGGGTCTAGATATGAACACTGAAGCTTTCTTT; CDR3aa: CASSRQGLDMNTEAFF
d_gene: TRBD1; v_gene: TRBV7-2; len: 15; abundance: .; j_gene: TRBJ2-2; CDR3nt: TGTGCCAGCAGCTTGGGCAGGGGGCTAAGCGGGGAGCTGTTTTTT; CDR3aa: CASSLGRGLSGELFF
d_gene: TRBD1; v_gene: TRBV6-1; len: 13; abundance: few; j_gene: TRBJ2-5; CDR3nt: TGTGCCATCAGGTCGGGACAGCAAGAGACCCAGTACTTC; CDR3aa: CAIRSGQQETQYF
d_gene: TRBD1; v_gene: TRBV10-3; len: 13; abundance: .; j_gene: TRBJ2-5; CDR3nt: TGTGCCATCGGACAGGGAAGTTCGGAGACCCAGTACTTC; CDR3aa: CAIGQGSSETQYF
d_gene: TRBD1; v_gene: TRBV10-1; len: 15; abundance: once; j_gene: TRBJ2-3; CDR3nt: TGCGCCAGCAGTAAGACAGGGCCTTCCACAGATACGCAGTATTTT; CDR3aa: CASSKTGPSTDTQYF
d_gene: TRBD2; v_gene: TRBV18; len: 15; abundance: .; j_gene: TRBJ2-7; CDR3nt: TGTGCCAGTTCACCACGGGGCGGGGGGCCCTACGAGCAGTACTTC; CDR3aa: CASSPRGGGPYEQYF
d_gene: TRBD1; v_gene: TRBV7-8; len: 14; abundance: once; j_gene: TRBJ1-3; CDR3nt: TGTGCCAGCAGCCCCGGGACAGCTGGAAACACCATATATTTT; CDR3aa: CASSPGTAGNTIYF
d_gene: .; v_gene: TRBV19; len: 16; abundance: .; j_gene: TRBJ1-5; CDR3nt: TGTGCCAGTAGTATAGGGCCAGGGGTAAGCAATCAGCCCCAGCATTTT; CDR3aa: CASSIGPGVSNQPQHF